The table lists the clone carrying this T cell receptor beta chain with a count of one. Assay used: immunoSEQ multiplex PCR; TCRdb lists only in-frame clones, some missing. Of 200,000 to 300,000 clones listed, around 87% are singletons. This record comes from a study of blood T cell repertoires in COVID-19. The source is a woman aged 40 to 55 with acute COVID-19. What was sequenced was PBMCs or T cells enriched from blood (not recorded which).

The CDR3 region has the DNA TGTGCCACCAGTGATTCCCGTACAGGGGCCTACGAGCAGTACTTC. It encodes CATSDSRTGAYEQYF. This sequence joins TRBV24-1 and TRBJ2-7; 7 bases are shared with TRBD1. The CDR3 runs 15 residues. Germline loops: CDR1 KGHDR, CDR2 SFDVKD. V was pared by 2 bases and J by 2 bases, with 5 bases of the junction left unmatched.